The next 23 T cell receptor beta chains were all read from a single sample in a study of shared clonotypes between healthy human individuals. Clones were sequenced by immunoSEQ multiplex PCR, and TCRdb holds only the in-frame ones, with some missing. The sample records approximately 2.1 million clones, approximately 95% being singletons. The sequenced sample was naive CD4+ T cells from PBMCs. As for subset: CD45RA+ positively selected. The receptor source for this set is a man aged 18 to 30 in good health. Some clones in this sample may be carry-over from other donors' samples.

In the case of this clone: This specimen includes other DNA sequences encoding the same CDR3. The V and J genes are TRBV9 and TRBJ2-3, with a tentative D call TRBD2 (6 bases). V was trimmed by 2 bases and J by 1 base, leaving 8 bases between them. The germline gives CDR1 SGDLS, CDR2 YYNGEE. The CDR3 length is 14 residues. The chain's CDR3 is CASSVSGGTDTQYF. CDR3 bases: TGTGCCAGCAGCGTCTCGGGGGGCACAGATACGCAGTATTTT.

The gene calls are TRBV6-1 and TRBJ1-2; D may be TRBD1 (6 bases). Germline assignment: CDR1 MNHNS and CDR2 SASEGT. The CDR3 spans 15 residues. Deletions cut 2 bases from V and 3 bases from J, with 13 bases between. CDR3 bases: TGTGCCAGCAGTGAAAGTTCCGCAGGGGACTATGGCTACACCTTC. It yields the protein CASSESSAGDYGYTF.

The rearrangement joins TRBV29-1 to TRBJ1-1; the match to TRBD1 covers 7 bases. Germline CDR1 reads SQVTM; CDR2 reads ANQGSEA. This CDR3 region has 15 residues. The V segment lost 3 bases and the J segment 0 bases; nucleotides outside the gene matches: 7. Here the CDR3 DNA reads TGCAGCGTTGACCGGGACAGCATCATGAACACTGAAGCTTTCTTT. Its translation: CSVDRDSIMNTEAFF.

CDR3 sequence: CSVDSANTGELFF. CDR3 in DNA: TGCAGCGTTGACAGCGCGAACACCGGGGAGCTGTTTTTT. The chain joins TRBV29-1 to TRBJ2-2; no clear D gene. The germline gives CDR1 SQVTM, CDR2 ANQGSEA. The CDR3 runs to 13 residues. Trimming stripped 3 bases from V and 0 bases from J, with 5 bases between.

The chain uses TRBV28 and TRBJ1-2; no clear D gene. This CDR3 is built from 14 residues. Trimming removed 5 bases from V and 4 bases from J, with 14 bases in between. Looked up from germline, CDR1 is MDHEN and CDR2 is SYDVKM. The CDR3 DNA reads TGTGCCAGCAGTCCCTCGGACGGGTTCTATGGCTACACCTTC. Amino acid sequence: CASSPSDGFYGYTF.

The V gene is TRBV20-1, the J gene TRBJ2-3; the D is unclear. Trimming shortened V by 2 bases and J by 4 bases, and 4 bases separated the two germline ends. The CDR3 extends over 11 amino acids. The V gene's germline CDR1 is DFQATT and CDR2 SNEGSKA (reference sequence). The CDR3 loop reads CSARTSDTQYF. As DNA, the CDR3 is TGCAGTGCTAGAACGTCAGATACGCAGTATTTT.

Comment on this clone: This same CDR3 is encoded by further DNA sequences in the sample. This sequence joins TRBV10-3 and TRBJ1-5; possibly TRBD1 for D (6 bases). Trimming stripped 5 bases from V and 1 base from J, with 6 bases between. There are 13 residues in the CDR3. Germline V gene lookup returns CDR1 ENHRY and CDR2 SYGVKD. The CDR3 loop reads CAISQGSNQPQHF. The CDR3, as DNA: TGTGCCATCAGTCAGGGGAGCAATCAGCCCCAGCATTTT.

The chain combines TRBV11-2 with TRBJ1-2; 7 bases are shared with TRBD1. With V trimmed by 0 bases and J by 1 base, 17 bases remained unmatched. CDR3 length equals 20 residues. Germline V gene sequence: CDR1 SGHAT, CDR2 FQNNGV. CDR3 in DNA: TGTGCCAGCAGCTTAGAATGGGGCCCAGGAGGGCAGGGGGGTAACTATGGCTACACCTTC. This gives the protein CASSLEWGPGGQGGNYGYTF.

The V gene is TRBV28, the J gene TRBJ1-1, with D perhaps TRBD1 (5 bases). The V gene's germline CDR1 is MDHEN and CDR2 SYDVKM. Trimming took 5 bases from V and 1 from J, leaving 17 bases between them. The CDR3 length is 16 residues. CDR3 nucleotide sequence: TGTGCCAGCAGTCCAGGAGGGCAGGGAAGGAACACTGAAGCTTTCTTT. Translated: CASSPGGQGRNTEAFF.

This clone was observed a single time. The chain uses TRBV27 and TRBJ2-1; 7 bases are a match to TRBD2. J lost 5 bases, V lost 2 bases, and 6 bases had no gene match. From germline, CDR1 is MNHEY and CDR2 SMNVEV (reference sequence). The CDR3 length is 15 residues. CDR3 protein: CASSLDAGADNEQFF. The CDR3, as DNA: TGTGCCAGCAGTTTAGATGCGGGAGCTGACAATGAGCAGTTCTTC.

This sequence joins TRBV7-3 and TRBJ1-5; TRBD1 might be the D (5 bases). Trimming cost V 5 bases and J 7 bases, with 12 bases left between them. The CDR3 has 13 amino acids. The germline V gene has CDR1 SGHTA and CDR2 FQGTGA. The CDR3 nucleotides read TGTGCCAGCAGCCAAAATAGGGGCCAGCCCCAGCATTTT. Translation: CASSQNRGQPQHF. The entire variable domain, with the rest obtained from reference TRBV7-3 and TRBJ1-5, is as follows: GAGVSQTPSNKVTEKGKYVELRCDPISGHTALYWYRQSLGQGPEFLIYFQGTGAADDSGLPNDRFFAVRPEGSVSTLKIQRTERGDSAVYLCASSQNRGQPQHFGDGTRLSIL.

This clone was detected only once. Other DNA sequences in this specimen translate into the identical CDR3. The chain carries TRBV28 and TRBJ2-3; D not resolved. V gave up 6 bases and J gave up 5 bases, with 6 bases separating them. CDR1 and CDR2 from the germline V gene are MDHEN and SYDVKM. This CDR3 is built from 11 residues. This CDR3 reads CASRRRDTQYF. For the CDR3, the DNA is TGTGCCAGCAGACGCAGAGATACGCAGTATTTT. The full variable domain, with the rest looked up from reference TRBV28 and TRBJ2-3, is DVKVTQSSRYLVKRTGEKVFLECVQDMDHENMFWYRQDPGLGLRLIYFSYDVKMKEKGDIPEGYSVSREKKERFSLILESASTNQTSMYLCASRRRDTQYFGPGTRLTVL.

The gene calls are TRBV19 and TRBJ2-7; 13 bases map to TRBD2. Germline V gives CDR1 LNHDA, CDR2 SQIVND (reference sequence). Unmatched junction bases numbered 6, after V lost 4 bases and J lost 3 bases. This CDR3 spans 16 amino acids. The CDR3: CASSTLGLAGYYEQYF. Written as DNA, the CDR3 is TGTGCCAGTAGTACCTTGGGACTAGCGGGATACTACGAGCAGTACTTC.

The rearrangement joins TRBV4-3 to TRBJ2-2; no firm D call. V was cut by 0 bases and J by 4 bases, with 9 bases left in between. The V gene's germline CDR1 is LGHNA and CDR2 YSLEER. The CDR3 covers 15 residues. In DNA, the CDR3 is TGCGCCAGCAGCCAAGATACCCATTTCACCGGGGAGCTGTTTTTT. This encodes CASSQDTHFTGELFF.

The chain uses TRBV28 and TRBJ2-3, with D perhaps given as TRBD1 or TRBD2 (6 bases each). The CDR3 has 15 residues. Germline V gene sequence: CDR1 MDHEN, CDR2 SYDVKM. With 5 bases removed from V and 3 bases from J, the gap between germline ends came to 15 bases. The CDR3 protein is CASSDGGIGTDTQYF. In DNA, the CDR3 is TGTGCCAGCAGTGACGGGGGCATTGGTACAGATACGCAGTATTTT.

The chain joins TRBV5-6 to TRBJ2-1, with D possibly matching TRBD2 (5 bases). Germline V gene lookup returns CDR1 SGHDT and CDR2 YYEEEE. V was clipped by 2 bases and J by 6 bases, with 15 bases between them. This CDR3 has 15 residues. The CDR3 DNA is TGTGCCAGCAGCTTTAAACTAGATTGGGGCAATGAGCAGTTCTTC. This encodes CASSFKLDWGNEQFF.

About this clone itself: Different DNA sequences within this sample yield the same CDR3. The chain links TRBV18 to TRBJ2-3; the D is unclear. Deletions cut 1 base from V and 4 bases from J, with 6 bases between. CDR3 length: 13 residues. Germline CDR1 and CDR2: KGHSH and LQKENI. CDR3 in amino acids: CASSPQGSDTQYF. As DNA, the CDR3 is TGTGCCAGCTCACCACAAGGATCAGATACGCAGTATTTT.

In regard to this clone: Additional DNA sequences in this sample encode the identical CDR3. The chain carries TRBV29-1 and TRBJ1-1, with a possible D match to TRBD1 (6 bases). Germline V lookup: CDR1 SQVTM, CDR2 ANQGSEA. V lost 6 bases, J lost 1 base, and 9 bases lay in between. The CDR3 sequence is 12 residues long. The CDR3 DNA follows: TGCAGCGTCGGAGGGGGGAACACTGAAGCTTTCTTT. Translating it yields CSVGGGNTEAFF.

This chain connects TRBV27 to TRBJ2-2, with 9 bases aligning to TRBD2. The trim removed 6 bases at V and 5 bases at J, leaving 7 bases unmatched. The CDR3 consists of 15 residues. Germline V gene sequence: CDR1 MNHEY, CDR2 SMNVEV (reference sequence). CDR3 region: CASRRQREATGELFF. In nucleotides, the CDR3 is TGTGCCAGCAGACGACAGCGGGAGGCGACCGGGGAGCTGTTTTTT.

The chain is built from TRBV28 and TRBJ2-1; perhaps TRBD2 as D (5 bases). CDR3 size: 17 residues. In germline, CDR1 is MDHEN, CDR2 SYDVKM. The V end lost 6 bases, the J end lost 7 bases, and 25 bases lay between the germline ends. The DNA for the CDR3 is TGTGCCAGCAGGGACTTCCTCAGGTCCTCCGATGGGAATGAGCAGTTCTTC. Residues: CASRDFLRSSDGNEQFF.

A single count supports this clone. Other DNA sequences from this sample encode an identical CDR3 as well. The V and J genes are TRBV9 and TRBJ2-1; the match to TRBD2 covers 11 bases. Germline CDR1 and CDR2: SGDLS and YYNGEE. This CDR3 comprises 15 residues. The V segment lost 4 bases and the J segment 1 base; nucleotides outside the gene matches: 1. In nucleotides, the CDR3 is TGTGCCAGCAGCACTAGCGGGAGTTCCTACAATGAGCAGTTCTTC. It codes for CASSTSGSSYNEQFF.

The chain combines TRBV6-6 with TRBJ2-3; 7 bases are a match to TRBD1. Germline CDR1 and CDR2: MNHNY and SVGAGI (reference sequence). After removal of 2 bases from V and 1 base from J, the junction contained 3 bases not matched to a gene. The length of the CDR3 is 15 residues. In DNA, the CDR3 is TGTGCCAGCAGTTACACAGGGGATCGCACAGATACGCAGTATTTT. This codes for CASSYTGDRTDTQYF.

This clone has just one count. The rearrangement uses TRBV5-1 and TRBJ2-7; 7 nucleotides line up with TRBD1. The CDR3 loop spans 14 amino acids. V shed 3 bases and J 3 bases; nucleotides not matched to a gene: 6. Germline lookup yields CDR1 SGHRS and CDR2 YFSETQ. CDR3 in DNA: TGCGCCAGCAGCTCTCAAGGGACAGACTACGAGCAGTACTTC. Amino acids: CASSSQGTDYEQYF.